This T cell receptor beta chain was sequenced in a study of cytomegalovirus exposure and HLA in healthy donors. The overall study: Among the 300 to 500 donors who were genotyped, 81% fell in the genetic ancestry cluster that is associated with self-reported Caucasian donors.

Use of 60 Vbeta and 13 Jbeta primers characterized the PCR. Libraries were prepared by immunoSEQ multiplex PCR; TCRdb keeps only in-frame clonotypes and omits some of them. The sample includes 130,000 or so clones, approximately 69% of them seen just once. This clone was seen only a few times. The sequence came from a middle-aged man in good health and CMV-seropositive. Source material: PBMCs.

The CDR3 sequence: CASSRGQGPGEQYF. In DNA form, the CDR3 reads TGCGCCAGCAGCCGGGGACAGGGACCCGGCGAGCAGTACTTC. The chain recombines TRBV4-1 with TRBJ2-7; 9 bases agree with TRBD1. The length of the CDR3 is 14 residues. Germline V gene data show CDR1 as MGHRA and CDR2 as YSYEKL. V was pared by 4 bases and J by 6 bases, with 7 bases of the junction left unmatched.